This T cell receptor (beta chain) was recorded in a study of PD-1 blockade in classical Hodgkin lymphoma. Study information: Patients received nivolumab 3 mg/kg intravenously every 2 weeks.

The protocol was immunoSEQ multiplex PCR, while the TCRdb copy is restricted to in-frame clones and leaves out a portion. Of approximately 110,000 clones listed, more than 70% are singletons. Trimming took off 0 bases at V and 6 bases at J, with 9 bases between the two ends. CDR3 size: 13 residues. From germline, CDR1 is SGHDN and CDR2 FVKESK. Time point specified: cycle 4 day 1 (C4D1), after around six weeks of nivolumab. All patients relapsed after autologous stem cell transplantation, and brentuximab vedotin exposure varied. Best overall response was complete response, partial response or progressive disease in these relapsed/refractory classical Hodgkin lymphoma patients.

The starting material was peripheral blood mononuclear cells (PBMCs), obtained before the fourth cycle of nivolumab. The chain links TRBV14 to TRBJ2-7; D remains ambiguous. The receptor was isolated from a human donor with classical Hodgkin lymphoma. The CDR3: CASSQDRVSEQYF. The CDR3 region has the DNA TGTGCCAGCAGCCAAGATCGGGTCTCCGAGCAGTACTTC.